One sample yielded the 8 T cell receptor beta chains listed below, sequenced in a study of blood T cell repertoires in COVID-19. Libraries were prepared by immunoSEQ multiplex PCR; TCRdb keeps only in-frame clonotypes and omits some of them. The table lists 250,000 or so clones, around 83% of them singletons. What was sequenced was peripheral blood. These receptors came from a woman in her forties who had recovered from COVID-19.

The V and J genes are TRBV5-1 and TRBJ2-1, with 10 bases that match TRBD1. Trimming removed 0 bases from V and 9 bases from J; junction bases left unmatched: 12. Germline V CDR1 and CDR2: SGHRS, YFSETQ. This CDR3 is built from 17 residues. In DNA, the CDR3 is TGCGCCAGCAGCTTGGTCGTTGGGACAGGGGCCATAGGTGAGCAGTTCTTC. It codes for CASSLVVGTGAIGEQFF.

This clone has just a few counts. The same CDR3 also results from other DNA sequences found in this sample. The V gene is TRBV5-1, the J gene TRBJ2-2, with 8 bases matching TRBD1. With 4 bases clipped from V and 6 bases from J, the junction kept 5 bases outside the gene matches. Germline V gene sequence: CDR1 SGHRS, CDR2 YFSETQ. The CDR3 has 14 residues. The CDR3 region has the DNA TGCGCCAGCAGCCTAGGACAGGGCGCCGGGGAGCTGTTTTTT. As protein: CASSLGQGAGELFF.

The rearrangement joins TRBV6-1 to TRBJ1-4; TRBD1 matches at 9 bases. J was trimmed by 1 base and V by 3 bases; bases with no gene match: 9. The germline CDR1 and CDR2 sequences are MNHNS and SASEGT. The length of the CDR3 is 18 residues. In DNA, the CDR3 is TGTGCCAGCAGTGAGGCGACAGGGGGAAGGCTAACTAATGAAAAACTGTTTTTT. It yields the protein CASSEATGGRLTNEKLFF.

This chain links TRBV2 with TRBJ1-2, with TRBD1 identical over 7 bases. The CDR3 runs 13 residues. Germline values: CDR1 SNHLY, CDR2 FYNNEI. The V gene end was trimmed by 4 bases and the J gene end by 8 bases; junction bases not matched to a gene: 7. The CDR3 region has the DNA TGTGCCAGCAGTGGCGAGGGGGCACGGGGCTACACCTTC. Protein sequence: CASSGEGARGYTF.

The rearrangement joins TRBV5-1 to TRBJ2-2; TRBD2 agrees at 9 bases. The V gene end was trimmed by 4 bases and the J gene end by 6 bases; junction bases not matched to a gene: 10. CDR3 length: 16 amino acids. Germline-derived CDR1 and CDR2 are SGHRS and YFSETQ. CDR3 protein: CASSLSWTSDAGELFF. DNA of the CDR3: TGCGCCAGCAGCCTTTCCTGGACTAGCGACGCCGGGGAGCTGTTTTTT.

CDR3 loop: CATSIDRGKYNEQFF. The CDR3 nucleotides read TGTGCCACCAGCATCGACAGGGGGAAGTACAATGAGCAGTTCTTC. The chain carries TRBV15 and TRBJ2-1, with 9 bases matching TRBD1. This CDR3 comprises 15 residues. J lost 4 bases, V lost 4 bases, and 5 bases had no gene match. Germline V gives CDR1 LNHNV, CDR2 YYDKDF (reference sequence).

This chain joins TRBV24-1 and TRBJ1-6, with no clear D. Germline CDR1 is KGHDR and CDR2 is SFDVKD. The CDR3 covers 15 residues. V was cut by 5 bases and J by 5 bases, with 12 bases left in between. CDR3 residues: CATSGGEGDNSPLHF. In DNA, the CDR3 is TGTGCCACCAGTGGCGGAGAAGGTGATAATTCACCCCTCCACTTT.

This chain uses TRBV5-4 with TRBJ1-1; possibly TRBD1 for D (5 bases). This CDR3 is built from 15 residues. Germline CDR1 and CDR2: SGHNT and YYREEE (reference sequence). Trimming cost V 5 bases and J 0 bases, with 14 bases left between them. CDR3 sequence (DNA): TGTGCCAGCAGGGGGGGGAGGGAGATGAACACTGAAGCTTTCTTT. This sequence encodes CASRGGREMNTEAFF. The full variable domain, completed using reference TRBV5-4 and TRBJ1-1, is ETGVTQSPTHLIKTRGQQVTLRCSSQSGHNTVSWYQQALGQGPQFIFQYYREEENGRGNFPPRFSGLQFPNYSSELNVNALELDDSALYLCASRGGREMNTEAFFGQGTRLTVV.